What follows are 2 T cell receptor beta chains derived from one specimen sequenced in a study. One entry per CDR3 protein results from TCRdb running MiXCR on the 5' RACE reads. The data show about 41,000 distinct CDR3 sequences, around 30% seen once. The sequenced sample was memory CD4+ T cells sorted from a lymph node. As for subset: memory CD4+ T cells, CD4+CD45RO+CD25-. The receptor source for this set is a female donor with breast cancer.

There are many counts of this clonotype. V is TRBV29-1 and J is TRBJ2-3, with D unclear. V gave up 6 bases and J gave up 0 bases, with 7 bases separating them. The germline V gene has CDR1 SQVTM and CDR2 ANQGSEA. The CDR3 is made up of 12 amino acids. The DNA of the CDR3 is TGCAGCGTCCTCCTAAGCACAGATACGCAGTATTTT. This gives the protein CSVLLSTDTQYF.

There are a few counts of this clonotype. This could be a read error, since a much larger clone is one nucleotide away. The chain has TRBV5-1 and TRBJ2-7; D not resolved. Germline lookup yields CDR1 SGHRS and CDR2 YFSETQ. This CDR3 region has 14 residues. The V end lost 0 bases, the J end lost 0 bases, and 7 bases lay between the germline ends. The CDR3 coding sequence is TGCGCCAGCAGCTTGGTGACCCACTCCTACGAGCAGTACTTC. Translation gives CASSLVTHSYEQYF.